A selection of T cell receptor beta chains follows, all from one sample in a study of OX40 agonist ivuxolimab in advanced cancers. The table came from immunoSEQ multiplex PCR; TCRdb's copy has only in-frame clones and leaves some out. Here the sample spans fewer than 60,000 clones, 60% to 80% being singletons. The sequencing used CD4+ or CD8+ T cells sorted from blood, collected in a trial of the OX40 agonist ivuxolimab. The source is an adult with an advanced solid tumor such as melanoma, head and neck, liver or kidney cancer. CDR3s include the opening cysteine and the closing phenylalanine or tryptophan. A D gene is named only where the DNA matches it firmly. The size entry is marked missing in some rows and otherwise reads once, few, many or a size class.

- - TRBJ2-7 TRBV6-1 TGTGCCAGCAGTGAAGGGGTAGCGGCGCTCTCCTACGAGCAGTACTTC CASSEGVAALSYEQYF
- - TRBJ2-7 TRBV7-2 TGTGCCAGCAGCTTAGGGGGGGCAAACGAGCAGTACTTC CASSLGGANEQYF
- TRBD1 TRBJ1-4 TRBV2 TGTGCCAGCAGCGCAGACAGGGGAGATGAAAAACTGTTTTTT CASSADRGDEKLFF
- - TRBJ2-7 TRBV30 TGTGCCTGGAACCTTGGCTACGAGCAGTACTTC CAWNLGYEQYF
- TRBD1 TRBJ1-2 TRBV5-8 TGTGCCAGCAGCTCGACAGGGTATGGCTACACCTTC CASSSTGYGYTF
- TRBD2 TRBJ2-7 TRBV2 TGTGCCAGCAGTGACCTAGCGGGTATAACCTACGAGCAGTACTTC CASSDLAGITYEQYF
- - TRBJ1-4 TRBV5-1 TGCGCCAGCAGCTTATCAACTAATGAAAAACTGTTTTTT CASSLSTNEKLFF
- - TRBJ1-2 TRBV27 TGTGCCAGCAGTTCCCCGTGGGACTATGGCTACACCTTC CASSSPWDYGYTF
- - TRBJ1-1 TRBV4-1 TGCGCCAGCAGCCAACCCCCGGGATTTCAGGGGAGGTTCGGTACTGAAGCTTTCTTT CASSQPPGFQGRFGTEAFF
- TRBD1 TRBJ1-2 TRBV5-6 TGTGCCAGCAGAATGAGACAGGGGGCGATAAACTATGGCTACACCTTC CASRMRQGAINYGYTF
few - TRBJ1-1 TRBV5-1 TGCGCCAGCAATGAGGGGTTGGACACTGAAGCTTTCTTT CASNEGLDTEAFF
- - TRBJ2-7 TRBV15 TGTGCCACCAGCAGAGGACAGTCGGTCTACGAGCAGTACTTC CATSRGQSVYEQYF
few - TRBJ1-3 TRBV29-1 TGCAGCGTTGAAGCCCTTTCGGTGGGAAACACCATATATTTT CSVEALSVGNTIYF
once TRBD1 TRBJ1-5 TRBV7-8 TGTGCCAGCAGCTCAACAGGGGGCGATCAGCCCCAGCATTTT CASSSTGGDQPQHF
- - TRBJ1-1 TRBV30 TGTGCCTGGAGTCGAGGGTACACTGAAGCTTTCTTT CAWSRGYTEAFF
- TRBD1 TRBJ1-6 TRBV9 TGTGCCAGCAGCGTAGAGGGACAGGGGCCGAATTCACCCCTCCACTTT CASSVEGQGPNSPLHF
- - TRBJ1-1 TRBV18 TGTGCCAGCTCCTTCAAGAGAGGGGGGGATGAAGCTTTCTTT CASSFKRGGDEAFF
- TRBD1 TRBJ1-2 TRBV19 TGTGCCAGTAGTATCACAGGGGAAGTCGGCGGCTACACCTTC CASSITGEVGGYTF
- TRBD2 TRBJ2-3 TRBV7-6 TGTGCCAGCAGCTTAAGGGAGGGCCAGCAGTATTTT CASSLREGQQYF
- TRBD1 TRBJ1-1 TRBV10-2 TGCGCCACCGGACAGGCATGGGGCACTGAAGCTTTCTTT CATGQAWGTEAFF
- TRBD1 TRBJ2-7 TRBV7-9 TGTGCCAGCAGCTGGTGGGACAGGGGGAACTCCGAGCAGTACTTC CASSWWDRGNSEQYF
- TRBD1 TRBJ1-1 TRBV6-6 TGTGCCAGCAGCTTTGGACAGGGGGCTACTGAAGCTTTCTTT CASSFGQGATEAFF
- - TRBJ2-3 TRBV28 TGTGCCAGCGCCTCGGGCAGCACCTCATATACGCAGTATTTT CASASGSTSYTQYF
- - TRBJ1-2 TRBV5-1 TGCGCCAGCAGCTTGGCCAGGGTAAACTATGGCTACACCTTC CASSLARVNYGYTF
- - TRBJ1-6 TRBV19 TGTGCCAGTAGCCTGGTCGGACCCGGGAGAAATTCACCCCTCCACTTT CASSLVGPGRNSPLHF
- - TRBJ1-5 TRBV7-9 TGTGCCAGCAGCTTTGGCCGGACGGGAGGGCCCCAGCATTTT CASSFGRTGGPQHF
- - TRBJ1-2 TRBV4-3 TGCGCCAGCAGCCAAGATAGCTTCTCCAACTATGGCTACACCTTC CASSQDSFSNYGYTF
- - TRBJ2-1 TRBV9 TGTGCCAGCAGCGCTACGATGGGGAATGAGCAGTTCTTC CASSATMGNEQFF
- - TRBJ2-4 TRBV5-6 TGTGCCAGCAGCCTCTATACAGGGATCGGGAGTTTGAACATTCAGTACTTC CASSLYTGIGSLNIQYF
- - TRBJ1-2 TRBV30 TGTGCCTGGAGTGGGCAGGGCGACTATGGCTACACCTTC CAWSGQGDYGYTF
once TRBD2 TRBJ2-3 TRBV11-2 TGTGCCAGCAGCCTAAGACTAGCGGGAGGGTTGGCGGATACGCAGTATTTT CASSLRLAGGLADTQYF
few - TRBJ2-2 TRBV9 TGTGCCAGCAGCGTGACAGGAAACACCGGGGAGCTGTTTTTT CASSVTGNTGELFF
few - TRBJ1-1 TRBV6-6 TGTGCCAGCAGTTATGCCCGAGGGGACACTGAAGCTTTCTTT CASSYARGDTEAFF
- - TRBJ2-7 TRBV4-1 TGCGCCAGCAGCCAGGGCACAGGTCCCTACGAGCAGTACTTC CASSQGTGPYEQYF
- TRBD1 TRBJ1-1 TRBV5-6 TGTGCCAGCAGCTTCGCTGCGACAGGGGGATACACTGAAGCTTTCTTT CASSFAATGGYTEAFF
- TRBD1 TRBJ2-7 TRBV15 TGTGCCACCAGCAGGGAACCAGGGGGAGACTACGAGCAGTACTTC CATSREPGGDYEQYF
- - TRBJ2-2 TRBV2 TGTGCCAGCAGTCCCCTACTGGGGACCGGGGAGCTGTTTTTT CASSPLLGTGELFF
- TRBD1 TRBJ2-7 TRBV5-1 TGCGCCAGCAGCGTTGCACAGGGGCCCGCCTACGAGCAGTACTTC CASSVAQGPAYEQYF
- - TRBJ1-2 TRBV20-1 TGCAGTGCTACTAACTATGGCTACACCTTC CSATNYGYTF